These 17 T cell receptor beta chains came from one sample sequenced in a study of shared clonotypes between healthy human individuals. Data came from immunoSEQ multiplex PCR; TCRdb stores just in-frame clones and leaves some out. The sample consists of approximately 2.1 million clones, more than 85% of them appearing once. Input material: naive CD4+ T cells from PBMCs. Subset described: CD45RA+ positively selected. Receptors originate from a man in his late teens or twenties in good health. Some clones in this sample may be carry-over from other donors' samples.

This clone was picked up a small number of times. Other DNA sequences of this sample code for an identical CDR3. The chain links TRBV5-4 to TRBJ2-6; D uncertain. Looked up from germline, CDR1 is SGHNT and CDR2 is YYREEE (reference sequence). V was clipped by 0 bases and J by 4 bases, with 2 bases between them. CDR3 size: 13 residues. The CDR3 DNA sequence: TGTGCCAGCAGCTTGGCCGGGGCCAACGTCCTGACTTTC. Translated: CASSLAGANVLTF.

This chain connects TRBV5-1 to TRBJ2-3; 12 bases map to TRBD2. This CDR3 spans 17 amino acids. Germline V lookup: CDR1 SGHRS, CDR2 YFSETQ. Trimming cost V 3 bases and J 2 bases; bases outside gene matches: 7. CDR3 sequence (DNA): TGCGCCAGCAGCTCAATGACTAGCGGGAGTCCCACAGATACGCAGTATTTT. Its protein is CASSSMTSGSPTDTQYF. Filled out from reference TRBV5-1 and TRBJ2-3, the complete variable domain reads KAGVTQTPRYLIKTRGQQVTLSCSPISGHRSVSWYQQTPGQGLQFLFEYFSETQRNKGNFPGRFSGRQFSNSRSEMNVSTLELGDSALYLCASSSMTSGSPTDTQYFGPGTRLTVL.

V is TRBV5-1 and J is TRBJ1-4, with no clear D. This CDR3 is 16 amino acids long. Per the germline V gene, CDR1 is SGHRS and CDR2 is YFSETQ. With 2 bases removed from V and 8 bases from J, the gap between germline ends came to 19 bases. Here the CDR3 reads CASSLGKTAGYEKLFF. The CDR3 DNA reads TGCGCCAGCAGCTTAGGCAAGACGGCTGGTTACGAAAAACTGTTTTTT. Drawing the rest from reference TRBV5-1 and TRBJ1-4, the complete variable domain is KAGVTQTPRYLIKTRGQQVTLSCSPISGHRSVSWYQQTPGQGLQFLFEYFSETQRNKGNFPGRFSGRQFSNSRSEMNVSTLELGDSALYLCASSLGKTAGYEKLFFGSGTQLSVL.

The V and J genes are TRBV2 and TRBJ2-7; 9 bases match TRBD2. V lost 6 bases to trimming and J lost 0 bases; unmatched junction nucleotides: 6. Germline lookup yields CDR1 SNHLY and CDR2 FYNNEI. The CDR3 runs 15 residues. The CDR3 bases are TGTGCCAGCAGCCCTTCACTAGCGGGCTCCTACGAGCAGTACTTC. This translates into CASSPSLAGSYEQYF.

With regard to this clone: At the DNA level, this CDR3 is encoded by other sequences in the same sample as well. The CDR3: CASSPRGDTQYF. CDR3 DNA sequence: TGTGCCAGCAGCCCCCGTGGGGATACGCAGTATTTT. The rearrangement uses TRBV7-2 and TRBJ2-3; D gene ambiguous. The germline CDR1 and CDR2 sequences are SGHTA and FQGNSA. The V and J ends lost 5 bases and 6 bases respectively, with 9 bases between them. The CDR3 sequence is 12 residues long.

V and J are TRBV6-1 and TRBJ1-1; D unclear. V was trimmed by 1 base and J by 3 bases, leaving 9 bases between them. Germline V lookup: CDR1 MNHNS, CDR2 SASEGT. This CDR3 is 14 amino acids long. CDR3 coding DNA: TGTGCCAGCAGTGAAGTAGTCGGCTACACTGAAGCTTTCTTT. Protein product: CASSEVVGYTEAFF.

Points on this clone: Other DNA sequences in the same sample also yield this CDR3. This rearrangement joins TRBV7-3 to TRBJ1-1; no definite D call. V shed 5 bases and J shed 0 bases, with 10 bases lying between them. CDR3 size: 14 residues. Germline values: CDR1 SGHTA, CDR2 FQGTGA. The CDR3 region has the DNA TGTGCCAGCAGCCCGGACGGACTGAACACTGAAGCTTTCTTT. It encodes CASSPDGLNTEAFF.

With regard to this clone: The same CDR3 is also encoded by other DNA sequences in this sample. This rearrangement joins TRBV28 to TRBJ1-2, with unresolved D. From germline, CDR1 is MDHEN and CDR2 SYDVKM. Between the trimmed V and J ends, which lost 6 bases and 8 bases, there was a span of 10 bases. The CDR3 is made up of 11 amino acids. CDR3 amino acids: CASSPGSGYTF. The CDR3, as DNA: TGTGCCAGCAGCCCAGGTTCGGGCTACACCTTC.

The chain joins TRBV11-2 to TRBJ2-7; 12 nucleotides align to TRBD2. CDR1 SGHAT and CDR2 FQNNGV come from the germline V gene. The CDR3 extends over 18 amino acids. J lost 3 bases, V lost 2 bases, and 11 bases had no gene match. The CDR3 spells CASSLRAMTSGRDYEQYF. CDR3 DNA: TGTGCCAGCAGCTTAAGGGCGATGACTAGCGGGAGAGACTACGAGCAGTACTTC.

The rearrangement uses TRBV11-2 and TRBJ2-7, with a tentative D call TRBD2 (6 bases). V was shortened by 4 bases and J by 0 bases, with 16 bases between the two germline ends. Per the germline V gene, CDR1 is SGHAT and CDR2 is FQNNGV. CDR3 length: 16 residues. CDR3 coding DNA: TGTGCCAGCAGCTCCGCCCCGGGGGATAGCTCCTACGAGCAGTACTTC. It specifies CASSSAPGDSSYEQYF.

This clone was found once. The chain recombines TRBV9 with TRBJ2-1, with 11 bases aligning to TRBD1. Germline CDR1 and CDR2: SGDLS and YYNGEE. The trim removed 1 base at V and 8 bases at J, leaving 5 bases unmatched. The CDR3 spans 15 residues. CDR3 sequence reads: CASSVLGTGGYEQFF. CDR3 bases: TGTGCCAGCAGCGTACTCGGGACAGGGGGATATGAGCAGTTCTTC.

This rearrangement joins TRBV7-2 to TRBJ1-4, with a tentative D call TRBD1 (6 bases). CDR3 length: 15 amino acids. V was trimmed by 9 bases and J by 3 bases, leaving 17 bases between them. The germline V gene encodes CDR1 SGHTA and CDR2 FQGNSA. CDR3 protein: CASGRPGQANEKLFF. CDR3 DNA: TGTGCCAGTGGGAGACCGGGACAAGCTAATGAAAAACTGTTTTTT.

The rearrangement joins TRBV9 to TRBJ1-1; D is unresolved. With 4 bases removed from V and 3 bases from J, the gap between germline ends came to 25 bases. This CDR3 comprises 18 residues. Per germline, CDR1 SGDLS and CDR2 YYNGEE. Here the CDR3 DNA reads TGTGCCAGCAGCCCTTACGCGGGCGGATCCTGGGTGTACACTGAAGCTTTCTTT. Translating it yields CASSPYAGGSWVYTEAFF.

Points on this clone: Other nucleotide sequences in the sample specify the same CDR3. The chain joins TRBV25-1 to TRBJ1-1; 9 bases line up with TRBD1. The V segment lost 6 bases and the J segment 5 bases; nucleotides outside the gene matches: 4. This CDR3 region has 13 residues. Germline V gene data show CDR1 as MGHDK and CDR2 as SYGVNS. The CDR3, as DNA: TGTGCCAGCAGGGCGACAGGGGGGACTGAAGCTTTCTTT. Translation gives CASRATGGTEAFF.

The chain carries TRBV30 and TRBJ2-7, with D possibly being TRBD2 (5 bases). The CDR3 is 13 amino acids. Germline loops: CDR1 GTSNPN, CDR2 SVGIG (reference sequence). Trimming shortened V by 5 bases and J by 6 bases, and 17 bases separated the two germline ends. The CDR3 region is CAWGRSLASEQYF. Here the CDR3 DNA reads TGTGCCTGGGGAAGGTCGCTAGCTAGCGAGCAGTACTTC.

This clone was seen a single time. This chain joins TRBV7-8 and TRBJ2-2, with D possibly TRBD2 on 6 matching bases. The CDR3 sequence is 16 residues long. Trimming took 5 bases from V and 4 from J, leaving 17 bases between them. Looked up from germline, CDR1 is SGHVS and CDR2 is FQNEAQ. The CDR3 bases are TGTGCCAGCAGCCCTCAGAGACTAGTGGGCACCGGGGAGCTGTTTTTT. It yields the protein CASSPQRLVGTGELFF.

Turning to this clone: The sample contains more than one DNA sequence encoding this CDR3. The chain couples TRBV9 to TRBJ2-6; D tentatively fits TRBD1 or TRBD2 (5 bases each). The CDR3 has 15 amino acids. The germline V and J ends were trimmed by 2 bases and 3 bases, with 9 bases remaining between them. Germline lookup yields CDR1 SGDLS and CDR2 YYNGEE. CDR3 nucleotide sequence: TGTGCCAGCAGCGTTGGGGGTCGTGGGGCCAACGTCCTGACTTTC. It is translated as CASSVGGRGANVLTF.